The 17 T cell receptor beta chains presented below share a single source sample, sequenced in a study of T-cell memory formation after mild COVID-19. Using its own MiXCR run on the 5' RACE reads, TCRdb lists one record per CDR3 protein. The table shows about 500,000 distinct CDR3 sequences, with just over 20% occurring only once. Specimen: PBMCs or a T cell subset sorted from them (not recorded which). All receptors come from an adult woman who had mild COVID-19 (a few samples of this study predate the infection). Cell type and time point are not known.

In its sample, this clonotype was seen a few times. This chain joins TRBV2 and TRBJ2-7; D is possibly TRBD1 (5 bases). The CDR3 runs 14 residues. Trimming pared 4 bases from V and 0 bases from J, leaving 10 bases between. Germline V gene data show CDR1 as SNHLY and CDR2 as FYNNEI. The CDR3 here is CASSVGVDSYEQYF. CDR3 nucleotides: TGTGCCAGCAGTGTAGGGGTCGACTCCTACGAGCAGTACTTC.

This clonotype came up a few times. Here the CDR3 reads CSATTSGGSYEQYF. In DNA, the CDR3 is TGCAGTGCTACAACTAGCGGGGGATCCTACGAGCAGTACTTC. The chain has TRBV20-1 and TRBJ2-7; the match to TRBD2 covers 11 bases. Germline loops: CDR1 DFQATT, CDR2 SNEGSKA (reference sequence). This CDR3 region has 14 residues. J was trimmed by 1 base and V by 4 bases; bases with no gene match: 3.

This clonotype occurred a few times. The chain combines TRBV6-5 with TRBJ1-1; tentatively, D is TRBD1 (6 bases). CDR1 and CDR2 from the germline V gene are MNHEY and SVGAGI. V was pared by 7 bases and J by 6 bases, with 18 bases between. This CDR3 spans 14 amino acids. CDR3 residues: CASTKPGAVAEAFF. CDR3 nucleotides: TGTGCCAGCACCAAGCCAGGGGCGGTCGCTGAAGCTTTCTTT.

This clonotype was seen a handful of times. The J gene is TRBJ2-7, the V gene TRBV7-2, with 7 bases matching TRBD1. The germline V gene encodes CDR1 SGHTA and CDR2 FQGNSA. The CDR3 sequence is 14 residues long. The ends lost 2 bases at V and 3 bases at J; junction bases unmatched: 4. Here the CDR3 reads CASSLRRQGYEQYF. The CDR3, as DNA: TGTGCCAGCAGCTTACGGCGACAGGGCTACGAGCAGTACTTC.

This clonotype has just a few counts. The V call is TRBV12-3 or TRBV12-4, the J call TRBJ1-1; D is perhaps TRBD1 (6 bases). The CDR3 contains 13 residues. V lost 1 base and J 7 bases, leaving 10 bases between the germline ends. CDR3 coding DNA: TGTGCCAGCAGTTTAGAGGGGGTTGGTGAAGCTTTCTTT. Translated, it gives CASSLEGVGEAFF.

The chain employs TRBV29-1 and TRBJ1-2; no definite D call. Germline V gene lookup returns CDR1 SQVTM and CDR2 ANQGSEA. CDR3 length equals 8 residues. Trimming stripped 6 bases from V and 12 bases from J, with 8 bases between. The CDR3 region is CSVPSHTF. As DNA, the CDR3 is TGCAGCGTCCCCTCGCACACCTTC.

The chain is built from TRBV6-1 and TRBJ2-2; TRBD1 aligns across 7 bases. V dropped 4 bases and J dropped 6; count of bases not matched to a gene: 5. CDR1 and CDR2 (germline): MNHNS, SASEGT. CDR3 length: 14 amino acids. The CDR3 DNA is TGTGCCAGCAGTGTACAGGGGAAAGCCGGGGAGCTGTTTTTT. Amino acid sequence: CASSVQGKAGELFF.

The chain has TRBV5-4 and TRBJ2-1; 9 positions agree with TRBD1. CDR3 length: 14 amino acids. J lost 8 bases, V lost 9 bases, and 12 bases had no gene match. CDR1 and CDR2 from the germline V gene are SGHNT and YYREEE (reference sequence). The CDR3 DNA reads TGTGCCACCCGGGACAGGGACTATTGGTATGAGCAGTTCTTC. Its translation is CATRDRDYWYEQFF.

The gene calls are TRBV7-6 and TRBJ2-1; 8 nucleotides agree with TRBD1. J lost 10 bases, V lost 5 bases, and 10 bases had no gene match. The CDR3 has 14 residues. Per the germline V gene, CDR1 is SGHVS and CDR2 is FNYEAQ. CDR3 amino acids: CASSAGTGLWEQFF. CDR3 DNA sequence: TGTGCCAGCAGCGCCGGGACAGGCCTCTGGGAGCAGTTCTTC.

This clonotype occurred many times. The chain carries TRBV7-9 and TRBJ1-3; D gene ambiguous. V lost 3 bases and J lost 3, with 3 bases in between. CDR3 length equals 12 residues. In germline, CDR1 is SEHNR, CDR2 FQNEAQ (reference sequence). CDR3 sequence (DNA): TGTGCCAGCAGCTTGGTTGGAAACACCATATATTTT. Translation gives CASSLVGNTIYF.

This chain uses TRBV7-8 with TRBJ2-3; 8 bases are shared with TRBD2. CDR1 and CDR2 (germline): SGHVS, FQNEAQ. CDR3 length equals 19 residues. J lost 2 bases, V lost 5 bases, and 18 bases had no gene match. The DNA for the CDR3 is TGTGCCAGCAGCCCGTACCCTAGCGGGTACCTCCTGGCCACAGATACGCAGTATTTT. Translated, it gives CASSPYPSGYLLATDTQYF.

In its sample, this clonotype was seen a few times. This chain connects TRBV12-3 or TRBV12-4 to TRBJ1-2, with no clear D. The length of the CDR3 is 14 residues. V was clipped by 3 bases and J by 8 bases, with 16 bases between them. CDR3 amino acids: CASSFVGLEEGYTF. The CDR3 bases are TGTGCCAGCAGTTTTGTGGGTTTAGAGGAGGGCTACACCTTC.

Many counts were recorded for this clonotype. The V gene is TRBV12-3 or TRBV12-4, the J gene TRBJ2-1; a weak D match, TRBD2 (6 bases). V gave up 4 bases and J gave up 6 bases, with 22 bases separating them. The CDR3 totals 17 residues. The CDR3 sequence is CASSSQLTRRSSNEQFF. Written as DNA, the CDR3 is TGTGCCAGCAGTTCCCAGTTGACTAGAAGGTCGTCCAATGAGCAGTTCTTC.

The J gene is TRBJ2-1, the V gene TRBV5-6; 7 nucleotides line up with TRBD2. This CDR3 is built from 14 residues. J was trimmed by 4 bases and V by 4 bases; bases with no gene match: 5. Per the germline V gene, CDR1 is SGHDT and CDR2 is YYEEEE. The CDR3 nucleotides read TGTGCCAGCAGCACGGGGAGGGGATACAATGAGCAGTTCTTC. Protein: CASSTGRGYNEQFF.

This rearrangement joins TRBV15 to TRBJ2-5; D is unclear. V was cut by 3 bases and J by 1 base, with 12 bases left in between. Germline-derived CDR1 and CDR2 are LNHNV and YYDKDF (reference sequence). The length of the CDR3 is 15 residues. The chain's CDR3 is CATSRETGPQETQYF. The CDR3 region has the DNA TGTGCCACCAGCAGGGAAACCGGGCCCCAAGAGACCCAGTACTTC.

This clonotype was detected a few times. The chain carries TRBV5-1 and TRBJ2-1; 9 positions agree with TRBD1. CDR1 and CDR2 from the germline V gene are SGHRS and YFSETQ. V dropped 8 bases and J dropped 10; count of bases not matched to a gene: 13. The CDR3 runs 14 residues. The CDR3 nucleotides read TGCGCCAGTAAACCGGGACAGGGTGGTGAAGAGCAGTTCTTC. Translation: CASKPGQGGEEQFF.

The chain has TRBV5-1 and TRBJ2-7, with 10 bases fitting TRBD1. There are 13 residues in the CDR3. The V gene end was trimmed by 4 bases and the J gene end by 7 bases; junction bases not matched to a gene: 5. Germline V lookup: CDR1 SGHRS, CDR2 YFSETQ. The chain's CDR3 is CASSLGQGPEQYF. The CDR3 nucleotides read TGCGCCAGCAGCCTGGGACAGGGGCCGGAGCAGTACTTC.